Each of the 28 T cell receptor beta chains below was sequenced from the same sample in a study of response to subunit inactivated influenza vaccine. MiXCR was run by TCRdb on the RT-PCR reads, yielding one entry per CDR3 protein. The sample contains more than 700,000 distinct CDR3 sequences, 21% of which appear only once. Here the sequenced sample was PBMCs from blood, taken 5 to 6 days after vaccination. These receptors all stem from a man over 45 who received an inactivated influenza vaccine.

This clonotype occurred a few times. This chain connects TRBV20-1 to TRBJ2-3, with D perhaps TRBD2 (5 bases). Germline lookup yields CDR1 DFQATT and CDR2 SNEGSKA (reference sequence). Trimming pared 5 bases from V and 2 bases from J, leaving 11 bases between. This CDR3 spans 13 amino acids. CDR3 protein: CSAYGDPTDTQYF. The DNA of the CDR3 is TGCAGTGCTTACGGGGATCCCACAGATACGCAGTATTTT.

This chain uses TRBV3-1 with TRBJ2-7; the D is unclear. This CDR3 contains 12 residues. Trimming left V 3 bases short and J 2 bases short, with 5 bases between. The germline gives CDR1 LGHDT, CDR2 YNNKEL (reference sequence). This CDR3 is CASSHRTYEQYF. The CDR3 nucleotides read TGTGCCAGCAGCCATCGAACCTACGAGCAGTACTTC.

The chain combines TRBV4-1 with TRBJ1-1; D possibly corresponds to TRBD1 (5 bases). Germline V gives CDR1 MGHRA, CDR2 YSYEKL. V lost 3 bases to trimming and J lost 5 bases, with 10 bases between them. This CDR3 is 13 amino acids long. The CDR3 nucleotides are TGCGCCAGCAGCCAGAGGGGTCTTACTGAAGCTTTCTTT. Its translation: CASSQRGLTEAFF.

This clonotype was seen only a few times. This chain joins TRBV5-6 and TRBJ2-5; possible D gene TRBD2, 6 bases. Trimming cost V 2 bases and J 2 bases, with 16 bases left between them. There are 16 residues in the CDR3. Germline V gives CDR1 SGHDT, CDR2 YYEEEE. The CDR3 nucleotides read TGTGCCAGCAGCTTTCGGTCTTGGCGGGGACAAGAGACCCAGTACTTC. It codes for CASSFRSWRGQETQYF.

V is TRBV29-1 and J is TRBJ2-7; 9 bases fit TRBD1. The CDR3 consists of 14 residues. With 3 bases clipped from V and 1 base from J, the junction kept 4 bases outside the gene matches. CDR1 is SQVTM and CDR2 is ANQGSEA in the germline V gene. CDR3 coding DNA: TGCAGCGTTGAGCCGGGACAGGGATCCTACGAGCAGTACTTC. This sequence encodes CSVEPGQGSYEQYF.

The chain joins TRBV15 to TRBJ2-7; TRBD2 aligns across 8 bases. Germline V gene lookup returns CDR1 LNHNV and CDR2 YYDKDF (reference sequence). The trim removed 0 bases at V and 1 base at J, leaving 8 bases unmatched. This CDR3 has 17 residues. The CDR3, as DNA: TGTGCCACCAGCAGAGATTTGCTCGGGGGGGCTTCCTACGAGCAGTACTTC. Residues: CATSRDLLGGASYEQYF.

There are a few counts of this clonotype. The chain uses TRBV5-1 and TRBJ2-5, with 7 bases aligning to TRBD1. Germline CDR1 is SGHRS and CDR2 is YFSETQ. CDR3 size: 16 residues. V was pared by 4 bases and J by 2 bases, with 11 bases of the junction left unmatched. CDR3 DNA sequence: TGCGCCAGCAGCACGAGGGAGACAGGGTATCAAGAGACCCAGTACTTC. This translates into CASSTRETGYQETQYF.

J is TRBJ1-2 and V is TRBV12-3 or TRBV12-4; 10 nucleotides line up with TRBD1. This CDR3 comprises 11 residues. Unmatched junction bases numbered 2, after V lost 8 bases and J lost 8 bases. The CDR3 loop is CASGQGEGYTF. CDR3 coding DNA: TGTGCCAGCGGACAGGGGGAGGGCTACACCTTC.

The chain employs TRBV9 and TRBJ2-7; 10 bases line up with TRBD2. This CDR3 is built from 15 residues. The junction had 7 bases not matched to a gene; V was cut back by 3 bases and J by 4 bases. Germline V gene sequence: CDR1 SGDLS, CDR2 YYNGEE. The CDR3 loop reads CASSATSGFPYEQYF. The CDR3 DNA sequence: TGTGCCAGCAGCGCGACTAGCGGGTTTCCTTACGAGCAGTACTTC.

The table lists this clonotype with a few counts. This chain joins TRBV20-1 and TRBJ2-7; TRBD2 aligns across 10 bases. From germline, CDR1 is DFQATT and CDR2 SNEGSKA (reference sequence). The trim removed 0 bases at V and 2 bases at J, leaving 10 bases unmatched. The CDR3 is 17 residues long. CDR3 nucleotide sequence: TGCAGTGCTAGAGAAATACTAGCGGGACCAAAACCCTACGAGCAGTACTTC. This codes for CSAREILAGPKPYEQYF.

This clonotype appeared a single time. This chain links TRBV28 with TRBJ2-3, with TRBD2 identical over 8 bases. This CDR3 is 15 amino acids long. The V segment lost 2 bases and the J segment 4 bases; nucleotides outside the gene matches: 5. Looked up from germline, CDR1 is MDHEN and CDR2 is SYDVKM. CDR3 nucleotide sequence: TGTGCCAGCAGTTTAAAGACTAGCGAGGCAGATACGCAGTATTTT. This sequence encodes CASSLKTSEADTQYF. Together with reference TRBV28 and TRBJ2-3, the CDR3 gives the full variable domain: DVKVTQSSRYLVKRTGEKVFLECVQDMDHENMFWYRQDPGLGLRLIYFSYDVKMKEKGDIPEGYSVSREKKERFSLILESASTNQTSMYLCASSLKTSEADTQYFGPGTRLTVL.

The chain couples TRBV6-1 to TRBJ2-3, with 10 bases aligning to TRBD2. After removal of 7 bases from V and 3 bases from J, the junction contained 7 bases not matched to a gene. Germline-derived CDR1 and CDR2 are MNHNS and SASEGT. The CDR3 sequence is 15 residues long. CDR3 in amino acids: CASTSSGSRTDTQYF. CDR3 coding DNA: TGTGCCAGCACGTCTAGCGGGAGTAGAACAGATACGCAGTATTTT.

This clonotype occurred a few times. In DNA, the CDR3 is TGCGCCAGCAGCTTGAGACTCCTAAACAATGAGCAGTTCTTC. Translated: CASSLRLLNNEQFF. The chain couples TRBV5-1 to TRBJ2-1; D is unresolved. V shed 1 base and J shed 5 bases, with 10 bases lying between them. Per germline, CDR1 SGHRS and CDR2 YFSETQ. The length of the CDR3 is 14 residues.

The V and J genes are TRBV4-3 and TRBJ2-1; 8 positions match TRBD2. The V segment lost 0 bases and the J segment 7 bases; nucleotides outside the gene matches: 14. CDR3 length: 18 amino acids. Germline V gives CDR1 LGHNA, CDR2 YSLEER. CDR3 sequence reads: CASSQEPATGLADNEQFF. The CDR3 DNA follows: TGCGCCAGCAGCCAAGAACCAGCAACCGGACTAGCAGATAATGAGCAGTTCTTC.

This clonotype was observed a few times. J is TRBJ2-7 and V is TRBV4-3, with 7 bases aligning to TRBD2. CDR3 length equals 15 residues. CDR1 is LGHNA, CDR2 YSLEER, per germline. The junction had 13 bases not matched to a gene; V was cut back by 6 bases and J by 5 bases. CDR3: CASSIGGSSYDEQYF. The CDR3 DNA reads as TGCGCCAGCAGTATTGGCGGGAGTTCTTACGACGAGCAGTACTTC.

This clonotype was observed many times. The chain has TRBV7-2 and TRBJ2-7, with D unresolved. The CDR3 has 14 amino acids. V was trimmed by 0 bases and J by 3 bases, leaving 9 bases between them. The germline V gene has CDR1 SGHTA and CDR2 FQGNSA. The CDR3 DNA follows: TGTGCCAGCAGCTTAGCGAGAACGGGCTACGAGCAGTACTTC. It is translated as CASSLARTGYEQYF.

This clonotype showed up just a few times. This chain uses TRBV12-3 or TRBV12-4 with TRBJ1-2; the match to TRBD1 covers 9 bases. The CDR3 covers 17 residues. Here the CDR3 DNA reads TGTACCATCAGTTTCCATGGACAGGGGCACTCTAACTATGGCTACACCTTC. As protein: CTISFHGQGHSNYGYTF.

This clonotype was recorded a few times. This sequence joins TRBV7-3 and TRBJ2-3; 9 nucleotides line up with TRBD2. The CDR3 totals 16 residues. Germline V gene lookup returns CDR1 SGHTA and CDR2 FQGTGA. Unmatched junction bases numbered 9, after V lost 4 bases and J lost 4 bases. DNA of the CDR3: TGTGCCAGCAGCTCGACCGGAGCGGGAGGCGCAGATACGCAGTATTTT. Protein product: CASSSTGAGGADTQYF.

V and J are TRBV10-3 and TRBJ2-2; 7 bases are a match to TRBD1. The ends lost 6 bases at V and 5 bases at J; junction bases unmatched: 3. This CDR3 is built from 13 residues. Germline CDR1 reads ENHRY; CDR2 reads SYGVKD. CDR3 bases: TGTGCCATCAGCCCAGGGGGAACCGGGGAGCTGTTTTTT. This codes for CAISPGGTGELFF.

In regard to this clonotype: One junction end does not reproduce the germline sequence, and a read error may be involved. CDR3 region: CATEGRAGELSF. CDR3 bases: TGTGCCACCGAGGGTAGGGCCGGGGAGCTGTCTTTT. The V call is TRBV28, the J call TRBJ2-2; a weak D match, TRBD2 (5 bases). This CDR3 comprises 12 residues. Germline lookup yields CDR1 MDHEN and CDR2 SYDVKM.

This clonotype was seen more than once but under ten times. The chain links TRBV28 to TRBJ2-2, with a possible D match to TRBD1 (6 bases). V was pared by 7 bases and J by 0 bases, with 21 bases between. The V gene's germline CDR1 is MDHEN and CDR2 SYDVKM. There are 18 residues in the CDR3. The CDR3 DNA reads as TGTGCCAGCAACGAACTTCAAAGGGGACACGCGAACACCGGGGAGCTGTTTTTT. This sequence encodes CASNELQRGHANTGELFF.

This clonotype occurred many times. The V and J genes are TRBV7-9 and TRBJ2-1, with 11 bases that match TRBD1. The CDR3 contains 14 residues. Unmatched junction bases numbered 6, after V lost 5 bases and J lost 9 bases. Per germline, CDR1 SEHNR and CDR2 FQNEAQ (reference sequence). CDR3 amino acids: CASSRGQGALEQFF. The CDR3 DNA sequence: TGTGCCAGCAGCCGAGGACAGGGGGCACTTGAGCAGTTCTTC.

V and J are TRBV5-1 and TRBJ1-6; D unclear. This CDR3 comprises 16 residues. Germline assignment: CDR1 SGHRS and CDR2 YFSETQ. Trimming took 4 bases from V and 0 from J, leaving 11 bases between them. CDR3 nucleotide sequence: TGCGCCAGCAGCCCCTCGACGGTCTCCTATAATTCACCCCTCCACTTT. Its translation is CASSPSTVSYNSPLHF.

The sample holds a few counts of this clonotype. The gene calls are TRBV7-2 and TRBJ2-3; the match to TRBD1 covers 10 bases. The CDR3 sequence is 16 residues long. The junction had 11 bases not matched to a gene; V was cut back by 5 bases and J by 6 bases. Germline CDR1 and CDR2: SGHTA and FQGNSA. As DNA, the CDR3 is TGTGCCAGCAGCCAATCTCGGGACAGGGGAGCCGATACGCAGTATTTT. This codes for CASSQSRDRGADTQYF.

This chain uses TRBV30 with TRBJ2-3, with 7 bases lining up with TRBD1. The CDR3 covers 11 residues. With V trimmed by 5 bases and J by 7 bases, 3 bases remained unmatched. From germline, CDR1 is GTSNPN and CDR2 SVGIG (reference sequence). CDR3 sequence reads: CAWATGNTQYF. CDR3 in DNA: TGTGCCTGGGCGACAGGGAATACGCAGTATTTT.

In DNA form, the CDR3 reads TGCAGTGCAAGGACTTCGGATTCACCCCTCCACTTT. Protein product: CSARTSDSPLHF. The V gene is TRBV20-1, the J gene TRBJ1-6; D remains unclear. Germline loops: CDR1 DFQATT, CDR2 SNEGSKA (reference sequence). Deletions cut 6 bases from V and 8 bases from J, with 11 bases between. This CDR3 has 12 residues.

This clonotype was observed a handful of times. The CDR3 protein is CASRKSGTSLYEQYF. The CDR3 region has the DNA TGTGCCAGCAGGAAATCCGGGACTAGCCTCTACGAGCAGTACTTC. The V and J genes are TRBV25-1 and TRBJ2-7; 9 nucleotides align to TRBD2. The CDR3 loop spans 15 amino acids. Germline assignment: CDR1 MGHDK and CDR2 SYGVNS. J was trimmed by 3 bases and V by 6 bases; bases with no gene match: 9.

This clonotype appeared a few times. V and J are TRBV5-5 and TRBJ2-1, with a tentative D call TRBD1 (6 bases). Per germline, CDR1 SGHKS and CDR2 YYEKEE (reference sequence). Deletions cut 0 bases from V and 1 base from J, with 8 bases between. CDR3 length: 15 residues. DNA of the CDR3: TGTGCCAGCAGCTTGGTGGACAGATCCTACAATGAGCAGTTCTTC. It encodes CASSLVDRSYNEQFF.